Below, one T cell receptor beta chain is given with its context. What this receptor recognizes is not known. The record has no base qualities; no much larger clone is one base away. Any patient with an uncontrolled infection, another autoimmune disease, pregnancy or lactation was excluded. Diagnoses were established on the basis of clinical symptoms, serum thyroxine and TRAb, thyroid ultrasound, and orbital computed tomography. Trizol reagent was used to extract total RNA, and RNA quality was then checked on an Agilent 2100 Bioanalyzer. This sample was taken from a study of T cells in Graves' hyperthyroidism and ophthalmopathy (dated by TCRdb to about 2019). About the investigation overall: A discovery cohort of roughly 100 patients, roughly 40 with Graves' ophthalmopathy and about 58 with stable Graves' hyperthyroidism, was used to find distinguishing TCR V-J signatures. For training and testing, the 80 to 100 patients in the discovery cohort were randomly divided in a 7:3 ratio. Thyroid tissue and blood T-cell repertoires from several Graves' hyperthyroidism patients were also compared in the study. Prospective prediction of ophthalmopathy was tested in an independent validation cohort of approximately 19 hyperthyroidism patients and 15 to 17 patients who later progressed to ophthalmopathy. TCR Vbeta CDR3 sequencing of approximately 140 peripheral blood samples (fewer than 45 ophthalmopathy, about 74 hyperthyroidism and approximately 17 progressor patients) is reported in the paper. After blood sampling, hyperthyroidism patients were treated with methimazole at a starting dose of 30 mg daily, and ophthalmopathy patients were treated with high-dose intravenous methylprednisolone.

Broad study findings and their caveats: A 13 V-J signature model separated ophthalmopathy from stable hyperthyroidism, with 87.88% sensitivity and approximately 81% specificity in cross-validation and 80%/75% in testing. Sample size was not statistically predetermined, and blinding of investigators to group allocation was not performed. In validation, the model predicted progression to ophthalmopathy a median of approximately 6.3 months before onset, with around 70% sensitivity and roughly 72% specificity. Most expanded thyroid clonotypes (frequency above 0.001) were also detected in blood, suggesting blood repertoires may reflect thyroid immune responses.

The TCR beta CDR3 regions were amplified from the RNA transcripts. A first-round RT-PCR of the TCR CDR3 used the HTBI primer set with the Qiagen OneStep RT-PCR kit. Libraries were constructed in a second round of multiplex PCR, after which size selection and purification were carried out. Sequencing of the libraries was done on an Illumina HiSeq2000 using paired-end 100 bp reads. In the authors' own workflow: SOAPnuke was used to process the raw data, with reads discarded if the reads contained adapters or uncalled bases, had a mean Phred below 15, or lacked an exact constant-primer or identifier match. COPE v1.2.5 was used to merge the high-quality paired reads, and each unique nucleotide sequence was defined as a clonotype. MiTCR v1.1 was used to align clonotypes to the IMGT TRBV, TRBD and TRBJ reference segments. Analysis was restricted to V-J combinations with a frequency above 0.0001, which covered 99% to 99.2% of repertoires. The TCS score was defined as F50 (clonal expansion) divided by E x V (chaos), with BLOSUM62-based TCRdist calculated between CDR3 peptides within each V-J. Welch's t-statistics and random forest reduced roughly 540 V-J features to roughly 13, which were used in a naive Bayes classifier (R e1071). Thyroid-blood repertoire similarity was quantified with the Morisita-Horn index. TCRdb reanalyzed the raw reads on its own, using fastp at Q25 for trimming and MiXCR for clone calling, and kept in-frame beta chains. All rows with the same CDR3 protein become a single entry with the most common DNA and genes. TCRdb's processing, not the authors', yielded these V and J calls. Present in this sample are 600,000 to 700,000 distinct CDR3 sequences, 40% to 55% of which were seen just once. The leading ten clones occupy approximately 6.8% of the sample.

Trimmed from V: 6 bases; trimmed from J: 2 bases; junction bases lacking a gene match: 6. The CDR3 spans 15 residues, from the cysteine through the phenylalanine. Only CDR3 DNA is held: 45 bases, read in frame from base 1. This sequence was found in an adult man with Graves' disease, either hyperthyroidism or ophthalmopathy (not recorded which). Specimen: peripheral blood or thyroid tissue (not recorded which). The chain links TRBV12-3 or TRBV12-4 with TRBJ1-5; TRBD1 agrees with 8 junctional bases. CDR3 reads: CASSPDRVGNQPQHF. The DNA reads as follows: TGTGCCAGCAGCCCGGACAGGGTTGGCAATCAGCCCCAGCATTTT.